This T cell receptor beta chain was recovered during a study of shared clonotypes between healthy human individuals. Points from the study as a whole: The sole specimen, blood, was sampled, and tissue repertoires likely differ.

Germline V CDR1 and CDR2: MNHNS, SASEGT. J was trimmed by 1 base and V by 7 bases; bases with no gene match: 5. This CDR3 comprises 14 residues. In the case of this clone: The antigen is unknown.

The sequencing of unsorted PBMC DNA took place on ten immunoSEQ deep assay plates. Some clones are missing from TCRdb's copy, which holds only in-frame ones; the method was immunoSEQ multiplex PCR. The data hold 550,000 to 600,000 clones, with roughly 79% observed a single time. The donor cohort consisted entirely of Caucasian adults residing in Nashville, Tennessee. In unsorted samples, genomic DNA was obtained using 80 million to 90 million PBMCs. The sample taken for sequencing was PBMCs. The chain has TRBV6-1 and TRBJ1-1; 8 positions agree with TRBD1. The sequence derives from a woman aged 40 to 50 in good health. Some clones in this sample may be carry-over from other donors' samples. As DNA, the CDR3 is TGTGCCAGCAACAACAGGGGGACGAACACTGAAGCTTTCTTT. Translating gives CASNNRGTNTEAFF.